This record covers a single T cell receptor (beta chain). These data are taken from a study of blood T cell repertoires in COVID-19. Profiling relied on immunoSEQ multiplex PCR, and the TCRdb table lists in-frame clones only, not all of them. The data hold over 60,000 clones, with more than 80% observed a single time. The clonotype was recovered from a woman of 80 years or more with active or convalescent COVID-19. Sample: peripheral blood.

The CDR3 protein is CAGGHGSNQPQHF. CDR3 nucleotides: TGTGCCGGGGGACACGGTAGCAATCAGCCCCAGCATTTT. The chain links TRBV6-5 to TRBJ1-5, with a weak D call TRBD1 (6 bases). Trimming shortened V by 11 bases and J by 0 bases, and 11 bases separated the two germline ends. The germline gives CDR1 MNHEY, CDR2 SVGAGI. The CDR3 length is 13 residues.